A single sample gave rise to the 25 T cell receptor beta chains below, sequenced in a study of OX40 agonist ivuxolimab in advanced cancers. This table comes from immunoSEQ multiplex PCR, and its TCRdb copy is limited to in-frame clones, with some not included. The sample has more than 65,000 clones, about 81% seen once. Here the sequenced sample was CD4+ or CD8+ T cells sorted from blood, taken in a trial of the OX40 agonist ivuxolimab. Receptors originate from an adult with an advanced solid tumor such as melanoma, head and neck, liver or kidney cancer.

The sample holds a few counts of this clone. The same CDR3 can be traced to other DNA sequences in this sample. The J gene is TRBJ1-1, the V gene TRBV23-1, with 9 positions matching TRBD1. TRBV23-1 is reported as an ORF; its role is uncertain. There are 19 residues in the CDR3. Unmatched junction bases numbered 12, after V lost 0 bases and J lost 1 base. The CDR3 sequence is CASSQSPGQGRRENTEAFF. Written as DNA, the CDR3 is TGCGCCAGCAGTCAATCCCCGGGACAGGGAAGGAGGGAGAACACTGAAGCTTTCTTT.

The J gene is TRBJ1-4, the V gene TRBV10-3; 8 positions agree with TRBD1. V dropped 5 bases and J dropped 4; count of bases not matched to a gene: 3. The CDR3 contains 14 residues. The germline V gene has CDR1 ENHRY and CDR2 SYGVKD. Written as DNA, the CDR3 is TGTGCCATCAGTAGAACAGGGGGTAATGAAAAACTGTTTTTT. This gives the protein CAISRTGGNEKLFF.

In this sample, this clone turned up a few times. The V gene is TRBV6-1, the J gene TRBJ2-2, with 8 bases that match TRBD1. The CDR3 is 14 residues long. J was trimmed by 3 bases and V by 10 bases; bases with no gene match: 7. Germline CDR1 MNHNS, CDR2 SASEGT. CDR3 sequence: CATQGQGDTGELFF. CDR3 sequence (DNA): TGTGCCACCCAAGGACAGGGCGACACCGGGGAGCTGTTTTTT.

The chain uses TRBV11-3 and TRBJ2-5, with D uncertain. With 5 bases removed from V and 8 bases from J, the gap between germline ends came to 12 bases. The germline V gene has CDR1 SGHNT and CDR2 YENEEA. This CDR3 has 12 amino acids. The CDR3 reads CASSLRPSTQYF. The CDR3 DNA reads TGTGCCAGCAGCCTCCGACCGAGCACCCAGTACTTC.

The chain uses TRBV5-1 and TRBJ2-7; 7 nucleotides match TRBD2. From germline, CDR1 is SGHRS and CDR2 YFSETQ. The CDR3 runs 14 residues. The ends lost 4 bases at V and 4 bases at J; junction bases unmatched: 8. The CDR3 is CASSGASGPYEQYF. The CDR3 DNA follows: TGCGCCAGCAGCGGGGCTAGCGGACCGTACGAGCAGTACTTC.

CDR3 residues: CASSLRRGGETQYF. The CDR3 DNA sequence: TGTGCCAGCAGCTTACGGCGGGGGGGCGAGACCCAGTACTTC. V usage is TRBV7-2 and J usage is TRBJ2-5, with TRBD2 identical over 9 bases. The ends lost 2 bases at V and 5 bases at J; junction bases unmatched: 3. The germline gives CDR1 SGHTA, CDR2 FQGNSA. The CDR3 is made up of 14 amino acids.

There are a few counts of this clone. V and J are TRBV10-1 and TRBJ1-4, with TRBD1 identical over 8 bases. The CDR3 has 14 amino acids. V lost 6 bases, J lost 8 bases, and 8 bases stayed unmatched. From germline, CDR1 is WNHNN and CDR2 SYGVQD (reference sequence). The CDR3 nucleotides are TGCGCCAGCAGCCCGGGACAGGCCACAGAAAAACTGTTTTTT. It codes for CASSPGQATEKLFF.

V gene TRBV12-5 combines with J gene TRBJ2-2; D possibly corresponds to TRBD1 (6 bases). Trimming pared 3 bases from V and 5 bases from J, leaving 13 bases between. The CDR3 covers 15 residues. Germline values: CDR1 LGHNT, CDR2 FRNRAP. The DNA of the CDR3 is TGTGCTAGTGGTTTCATGACAGGTCCGACCGGGGAGCTGTTTTTT. Translation: CASGFMTGPTGELFF.

The chain joins TRBV10-3 to TRBJ2-3, with D possibly being TRBD1 (5 bases). The CDR3 totals 16 residues. Deletions cut 9 bases from V and 2 bases from J, with 21 bases between. Germline V gene lookup returns CDR1 ENHRY and CDR2 SYGVKD. CDR3 loop: CAIRNSAGIPTDTQYF. CDR3 nucleotides: TGTGCCATACGAAACTCCGCAGGGATCCCCACAGATACGCAGTATTTT.

The rearrangement joins TRBV19 to TRBJ1-2; TRBD1 matches at 7 bases. The V gene's germline CDR1 is LNHDA and CDR2 SQIVND (reference sequence). V gave up 5 bases and J gave up 8 bases; unmatched junction bases: 11. The CDR3 is made up of 14 amino acids. CDR3 in DNA: TGTGCCAGTAGTGTGGGATCGACAGGGCGAGGCTACACCTTC. Translated: CASSVGSTGRGYTF. The variable domain in full, with the rest retrieved from reference TRBV19 and TRBJ1-2, is DGGITQSPKYLFRKEGQNVTLSCEQNLNHDAMYWYRQDPGQGLRLIYYSQIVNDFQKGDIAEGYSVSREKKESFPLTVTSAQKNPTAFYLCASSVGSTGRGYTFGSGTRLTVV.

This rearrangement joins TRBV7-2 to TRBJ2-1; TRBD1 aligns across 12 bases. Germline assignment: CDR1 SGHTA and CDR2 FQGNSA. The length of the CDR3 is 17 residues. Trimming took 5 bases from V and 9 from J; bases not matched to a gene: 14. CDR3 coding DNA: TGTGCCAGCAGCGTGATGGCCGGGACAGGGGGCAAGGTTGAGCAGTTCTTC. Encoded protein: CASSVMAGTGGKVEQFF.

This chain connects TRBV7-3 to TRBJ2-3; D possibly corresponds to TRBD2 (6 bases). The CDR3 consists of 14 residues. CDR1 is SGHTA and CDR2 is FQGTGA in the germline V gene. The germline V and J ends were trimmed by 1 base and 3 bases, with 8 bases remaining between them. In DNA, the CDR3 is TGTGCCAGCAGCTTAAAACGGGGGACAGATACGCAGTATTTT. Protein: CASSLKRGTDTQYF.

The CDR3 DNA reads TGTGCCAGCAGCTTAGGGGGCGGCTATGAAAAACTGTTTTTT. Protein sequence: CASSLGGGYEKLFF. This chain uses TRBV7-9 with TRBJ1-4, with D possibly being TRBD1 (5 bases). V gave up 1 base and J gave up 6 bases, with 9 bases separating them. The CDR3 is 14 amino acids. In germline, CDR1 is SEHNR, CDR2 FQNEAQ (reference sequence).

The chain recombines TRBV7-9 with TRBJ2-5; 8 bases are shared with TRBD1. With 5 bases clipped from V and 6 bases from J, the junction kept 8 bases outside the gene matches. Germline V gives CDR1 SEHNR, CDR2 FQNEAQ (reference sequence). This CDR3 comprises 14 residues. CDR3 coding DNA: TGTGCCAGCAGCCCCCACGGACAGGGCCAGACCCAGTACTTC. It specifies CASSPHGQGQTQYF.

This clone is labeled large. The same CDR3 also results from other DNA sequences found in this sample. The rearrangement joins TRBV11-2 to TRBJ2-7, with D possibly matching TRBD2 (5 bases). V lost 2 bases and J 0 bases, leaving 8 bases between the germline ends. This CDR3 region has 14 residues. Germline V lookup: CDR1 SGHAT, CDR2 FQNNGV. The CDR3 protein is CASSLFGSSYEQYF. As DNA, the CDR3 is TGTGCCAGCAGCTTATTTGGGAGCTCCTACGAGCAGTACTTC.

In its sample, this clone was seen once. V and J are TRBV5-8 and TRBJ2-5; D is unresolved. The CDR3 extends over 15 amino acids. From germline, CDR1 is SGHTS and CDR2 YDEGEE. Trimming pared 1 base from V and 1 base from J, leaving 11 bases between. Here the CDR3 DNA reads TGTGCCAGCAGCTTGCTCGGCAGACTCCAAGAGACCCAGTACTTC. It encodes CASSLLGRLQETQYF.

V usage is TRBV5-6 and J usage is TRBJ1-1; no reliable D call. Between the trimmed V and J ends, which lost 4 bases and 3 bases, there was a span of 16 bases. Per germline, CDR1 SGHDT and CDR2 YYEEEE. This CDR3 contains 15 residues. The CDR3 DNA sequence: TGTGCCAGCAGCCCTCCGGGTTCTCTACACACTGAAGCTTTCTTT. Residues: CASSPPGSLHTEAFF.

The chain uses TRBV6-1 and TRBJ2-6, with 7 bases fitting TRBD1. V was pared by 7 bases and J by 2 bases, with 5 bases of the junction left unmatched. This CDR3 is 15 amino acids long. Germline-derived CDR1 and CDR2 are MNHNS and SASEGT. The CDR3 coding sequence is TGTGCCAGCACCACAGGGGCGGCTGGGGCCAACGTCCTGACTTTC. Amino acids: CASTTGAAGANVLTF.

The genes are TRBV10-1 and TRBJ2-5; possible D gene TRBD2, 6 bases. This CDR3 has 11 amino acids. Germline V lookup: CDR1 WNHNN, CDR2 SYGVQD (reference sequence). Trimming left V 6 bases short and J 5 bases short, with 7 bases between. CDR3 residues: CASSGGETQYF. CDR3 sequence (DNA): TGCGCCAGCAGCGGAGGGGAGACCCAGTACTTC.

The chain joins TRBV5-1 to TRBJ1-2; 10 nucleotides line up with TRBD1. Germline trimming cut 0 bases from V and 11 bases from J; bases unmatched to any gene: 7. The CDR3 has 14 residues. Germline-derived CDR1 and CDR2 are SGHRS and YFSETQ. In DNA form, the CDR3 reads TGCGCCAGCAGCTTGGCCGACAGGGGGCCAGGGTACACCTTC. Translating gives CASSLADRGPGYTF.

The chain joins TRBV7-3 to TRBJ2-1; tentatively, D is TRBD2 (6 bases). The CDR3 has 17 residues. V lost 2 bases and J 8 bases, leaving 22 bases between the germline ends. Germline lookup yields CDR1 SGHTA and CDR2 FQGTGA. Written as DNA, the CDR3 is TGTGCCAGCAGCTTAGGGAGGATAGCCGTTCGGTCCCATGAGCAGTTCTTC. It encodes CASSLGRIAVRSHEQFF.

This chain links TRBV9 with TRBJ2-3; TRBD2 matches 7 bases. V shed 0 bases, J shed 3 bases, and the junction held 4 bases outside the gene matches. The CDR3 covers 15 residues. Germline values: CDR1 SGDLS, CDR2 YYNGEE. Here the CDR3 DNA reads TGTGCCAGCAGCGTAGATGCGGGAGAAACAGATACGCAGTATTTT. The encoded protein is CASSVDAGETDTQYF.

The V gene is TRBV11-3, the J gene TRBJ2-7, with 13 bases aligning to TRBD2. The CDR3 is 15 amino acids. V gave up 6 bases and J gave up 6 bases; unmatched junction bases: 8. Germline CDR1 reads SGHNT; CDR2 reads YENEEA. The CDR3 is CASSPGLAGVSEQYF. In nucleotides, the CDR3 is TGTGCCAGCAGTCCAGGACTAGCGGGAGTAAGCGAGCAGTACTTC.

This chain uses TRBV7-2 with TRBJ2-2; a possible D gene is TRBD2 (7 bases). Deletions cut 7 bases from V and 1 base from J, with 13 bases between. Looked up from germline, CDR1 is SGHTA and CDR2 is FQGNSA. The CDR3 is 15 residues long. CDR3 DNA: TGTGCCAGCACCCTAGGGGGGGGGAACACCGGGGAGCTGTTTTTT. This codes for CASTLGGGNTGELFF. The full variable domain, with the rest looked up from reference TRBV7-2 and TRBJ2-2, is GAGVSQSPSNKVTEKGKDVELRCDPISGHTALYWYRQSLGQGLEFLIYFQGNSAPDKSGLPSDRFSAERTGGSVSTLTIQRTQQEDSAVYLCASTLGGGNTGELFFGEGSRLTVL.

V usage is TRBV5-6 and J usage is TRBJ1-5; 8 bases line up with TRBD1. The CDR3 runs to 16 residues. From germline, CDR1 is SGHDT and CDR2 YYEEEE. V was clipped by 4 bases and J by 1 base; unmatched bases: 7. In nucleotides, the CDR3 is TGTGCCAGCAGCCTGACAGGGGTATCGAGCAATCAGCCCCAGCATTTT. Protein: CASSLTGVSSNQPQHF.